Shown below are 18 T cell receptor beta chains from a single sample sequenced in a study of blood T cell repertoires in COVID-19 (dated by TCRdb to 2020 to 2022). Libraries were made using the immunoSEQ multiplex PCR assay. TCRdb took this table from immuneACCESS and kept in-frame rearrangements with V and J called. Such tables lack part of the clones; where checked against another copy, unresolved V genes explain under half of the gap, and the rest is unexplained. This sample is represented by some 66,000 clones; 85% to 90% of them were singletons. Around 8.3% of the sample lies in the top ten. Sequencing was performed on peripheral blood. The receptor source for this set is a human donor with active COVID-19. The donor label of this sample is uncertain.

The rearrangement links TRBV18 to TRBJ2-1, with 7 bases that match TRBD1. This CDR3 is built from 12 residues. V was pared by 4 bases and J by 9 bases, with 3 bases of the junction left unmatched. Germline lookup yields CDR1 KGHSH and CDR2 LQKENI. CDR3 loop: CASSQGGGEQFF. CDR3 in DNA: TGTGCCAGCTCACAAGGGGGCGGTGAGCAGTTCTTC.

The V gene is TRBV13, the J gene TRBJ1-2, with 11 bases lining up with TRBD1. CDR3 size: 16 residues. Germline lookup yields CDR1 PRHDT and CDR2 FYEKMQ (reference sequence). After removal of 0 bases from V and 2 bases from J, the junction contained 2 bases not matched to a gene. The DNA of the CDR3 is TGTGCCAGCAGCTTAGGCCGGACAGGGGGCAACTATGGCTACACCTTC. This gives the protein CASSLGRTGGNYGYTF.

The chain combines TRBV19 with TRBJ2-7; 8 bases are a match to TRBD1. With 10 bases clipped from V and 3 bases from J, the junction kept 8 bases outside the gene matches. This CDR3 has 13 residues. Germline CDR1 is LNHDA and CDR2 is SQIVND (reference sequence). The CDR3 DNA reads TGTGCCACTTCGGACAGGGCCTACTACGAGCAGTACTTC. It codes for CATSDRAYYEQYF.

V gene TRBV4-1 combines with J gene TRBJ1-1; TRBD1 aligns across 7 bases. CDR1 MGHRA and CDR2 YSYEKL come from the germline V gene. V was pared by 4 bases and J by 6 bases, with 2 bases of the junction left unmatched. The CDR3 spans 12 residues. The CDR3, as DNA: TGCGCCAGCAGCCTTCAGGGGGCTGAAGCTTTCTTT. Amino acid sequence: CASSLQGAEAFF.

V gene TRBV27 combines with J gene TRBJ2-3; no firm D call. The CDR3 contains 14 residues. CDR1 and CDR2 from the germline V gene are MNHEY and SMNVEV (reference sequence). V lost 3 bases to trimming and J lost 2 bases, with 9 bases between them. CDR3 nucleotide sequence: TGTGCCAGCAGTTTTTTGTCAGACACAGATACGCAGTATTTT. Protein: CASSFLSDTDTQYF.

V is TRBV28 and J is TRBJ2-7; 9 bases align to TRBD2. Germline V gene lookup returns CDR1 MDHEN and CDR2 SYDVKM. The CDR3 is 14 amino acids. J was trimmed by 3 bases and V by 7 bases; bases with no gene match: 7. The CDR3 sequence is CASTLTSGFYEQYF. The CDR3 DNA reads TGTGCCAGCACCTTGACTAGCGGATTCTACGAGCAGTACTTC. The complete variable domain, with remaining parts taken from reference TRBV28 and TRBJ2-7, reads DVKVTQSSRYLVKRTGEKVFLECVQDMDHENMFWYRQDPGLGLRLIYFSYDVKMKEKGDIPEGYSVSREKKERFSLILESASTNQTSMYLCASTLTSGFYEQYFGPGTRLTVT.

This chain connects TRBV2 to TRBJ1-5, with 10 positions matching TRBD1. The CDR3 runs to 16 residues. Germline-derived CDR1 and CDR2 are SNHLY and FYNNEI. Germline trimming cut 6 bases from V and 0 bases from J; bases unmatched to any gene: 5. CDR3 nucleotides: TGTGCCAGCAGCCCGGGGACAGGGGCTAGCAATCAGCCCCAGCATTTT. Protein product: CASSPGTGASNQPQHF.

The V gene is TRBV6-4, the J gene TRBJ2-1, with 14 bases identical to TRBD2. CDR1 is MRHNA and CDR2 is SNTAGT in the germline V gene. The CDR3 has 20 residues. J gave up 7 bases and V 2 bases, and 16 bases lay outside the gene matches. CDR3: CASSDEYSRTSGRMFNEQFF. The CDR3 nucleotides read TGTGCCAGCAGTGACGAGTATAGTCGGACTAGCGGGAGGATGTTTAATGAGCAGTTCTTC.

The rearrangement links TRBV6-6 to TRBJ2-7; a weak D match, TRBD1 (5 bases). The germline gives CDR1 MNHNY, CDR2 SVGAGI (reference sequence). This CDR3 is built from 12 residues. The germline V and J ends were trimmed by 5 bases and 3 bases, with 8 bases remaining between them. The CDR3 protein is CASSTGDYEQYF. The CDR3 DNA reads TGTGCCAGCAGTACAGGTGACTACGAGCAGTACTTC.

V usage is TRBV4-3 and J usage is TRBJ2-5, with 9 positions matching TRBD2. Germline V gene data show CDR1 as LGHNA and CDR2 as YSLEER. V gave up 3 bases and J gave up 1 base; unmatched junction bases: 12. The CDR3 has 18 residues. The CDR3 DNA is TGCGCCAGCAGCCAGAGCTCTATTTGGACTAGCGCCCAAGAGACCCAGTACTTC. Amino acids: CASSQSSIWTSAQETQYF.

The chain uses TRBV11-2 and TRBJ2-7; D remains ambiguous. Between the trimmed V and J ends, which lost 1 base and 1 base, there was a span of 11 bases. Germline CDR1 reads SGHAT; CDR2 reads FQNNGV. CDR3 length: 15 amino acids. The CDR3 here is CASSLVVTASYEQYF. In DNA form, the CDR3 reads TGTGCCAGCAGCTTAGTTGTGACTGCATCCTACGAGCAGTACTTC.

The V call is TRBV5-1, the J call TRBJ2-5, with 8 bases matching TRBD2. Unmatched junction bases numbered 12, after V lost 3 bases and J lost 5 bases. This CDR3 region has 16 residues. CDR1 SGHRS and CDR2 YFSETQ come from the germline V gene. CDR3 sequence (DNA): TGCGCCAGCAGCTCGGACTTTAAGGCTAGCGGGGAGACCCAGTACTTC. Protein sequence: CASSSDFKASGETQYF.

The rearrangement joins TRBV7-9 to TRBJ2-1; TRBD2 matches 13 bases. The CDR3 extends over 18 amino acids. V lost 5 bases and J lost 0; bases outside the gene matches: 7. Germline CDR1 is SEHNR and CDR2 is FQNEAQ (reference sequence). Here the CDR3 DNA reads TGTGCCAGCAGCCCAGGACTAGCGGGAGACTACTCCTACAATGAGCAGTTCTTC. Translating it yields CASSPGLAGDYSYNEQFF. Looking up the rest from reference TRBV7-9 and TRBJ2-1 gives the full variable domain: DTGVSQNPRHKITKRGQNVTFRCDPISEHNRLYWYRQTLGQGPEFLTYFQNEAQLEKSRLLSDRFSAERPKGSFSTLEIQRTEQGDSAMYLCASSPGLAGDYSYNEQFFGPGTRLTVL.

The chain carries TRBV6-6 and TRBJ1-3; D remains unclear. V shed 7 bases and J shed 4 bases, with 11 bases lying between them. This CDR3 has 13 residues. Germline V lookup: CDR1 MNHNY, CDR2 SVGAGI (reference sequence). The CDR3 region is CASNTEYGNTIYF. Here the CDR3 DNA reads TGTGCCAGCAATACGGAGTACGGAAACACCATATATTTT.

This rearrangement joins TRBV7-2 to TRBJ1-6; no clear D gene. The CDR3 sequence is 18 residues long. CDR1 SGHTA and CDR2 FQGNSA come from the germline V gene. Trimming cost V 2 bases and J 0 bases, with 14 bases left between them. CDR3 protein: CASSLRVRSSSYNSPLHF. The CDR3 DNA sequence: TGTGCCAGCAGCTTAAGAGTTCGTTCGTCCTCCTATAATTCACCCCTCCACTTT.

The chain carries TRBV5-6 and TRBJ2-1; D is perhaps TRBD2 (5 bases). Germline V gene lookup returns CDR1 SGHDT and CDR2 YYEEEE. This CDR3 is 14 amino acids long. Trimming removed 6 bases at V and 0 bases at J, with 10 bases between. In DNA form, the CDR3 reads TGTGCCAGCATGACGGGGAGCTCCTACAATGAGCAGTTCTTC. It translates to CASMTGSSYNEQFF.

This clone was observed a single time. This chain uses TRBV18 with TRBJ1-1; 9 bases are a match to TRBD1. This CDR3 region has 15 residues. V shed 3 bases, J shed 4 bases, and the junction held 6 bases outside the gene matches. Germline lookup yields CDR1 KGHSH and CDR2 LQKENI. Here the CDR3 reads CASSPDRGSSTEAFF. As DNA, the CDR3 is TGTGCCAGCTCACCTGACAGGGGGAGTAGCACTGAAGCTTTCTTT.

The chain uses TRBV29-1 and TRBJ2-2; TRBD1 matches at 7 bases. The V gene's germline CDR1 is SQVTM and CDR2 ANQGSEA. This CDR3 has 12 amino acids. V was pared by 7 bases and J by 7 bases, with 6 bases of the junction left unmatched. For the CDR3, the DNA is TGCAGCGCCCGGACAGGATTCGGGGAGCTGTTTTTT. Amino acid sequence: CSARTGFGELFF.